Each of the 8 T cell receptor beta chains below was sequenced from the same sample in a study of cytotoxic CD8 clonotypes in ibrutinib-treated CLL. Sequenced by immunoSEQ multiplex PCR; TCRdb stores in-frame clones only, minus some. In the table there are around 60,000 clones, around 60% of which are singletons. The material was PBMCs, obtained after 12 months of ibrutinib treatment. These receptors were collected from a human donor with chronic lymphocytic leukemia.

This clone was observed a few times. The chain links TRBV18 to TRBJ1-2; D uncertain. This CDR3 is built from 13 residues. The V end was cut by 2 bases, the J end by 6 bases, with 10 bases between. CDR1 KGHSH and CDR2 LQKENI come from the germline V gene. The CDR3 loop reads CASSPKGWDGYTF. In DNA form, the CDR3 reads TGTGCCAGCTCACCAAAGGGCTGGGATGGCTACACCTTC. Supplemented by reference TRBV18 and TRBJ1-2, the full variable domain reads NAGVMQNPRHLVRRRGQEARLRCSPMKGHSHVYWYRQLPEEGLKFMVYLQKENIIDESGMPKERFSAEFPKEGPSILRIQQVVRGDSAAYFCASSPKGWDGYTFGSGTRLTVV.

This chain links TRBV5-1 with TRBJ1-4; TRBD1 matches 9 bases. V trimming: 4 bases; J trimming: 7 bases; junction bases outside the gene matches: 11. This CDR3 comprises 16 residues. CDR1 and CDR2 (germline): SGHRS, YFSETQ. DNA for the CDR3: TGCGCCAGCAGCCCCACAGGGGGCGCAAGTTCTGAAAAACTGTTTTTT. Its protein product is CASSPTGGASSEKLFF.

The CDR3 spells CASMLDWFNNEQFF. The DNA for the CDR3 is TGTGCCAGTATGCTCGACTGGTTTAACAATGAGCAGTTCTTC. V usage is TRBV7-6 and J usage is TRBJ2-1; D remains unclear. CDR3 length: 14 amino acids. In germline, CDR1 is SGHVS, CDR2 FNYEAQ. V was trimmed by 9 bases and J by 5 bases, leaving 17 bases between them.

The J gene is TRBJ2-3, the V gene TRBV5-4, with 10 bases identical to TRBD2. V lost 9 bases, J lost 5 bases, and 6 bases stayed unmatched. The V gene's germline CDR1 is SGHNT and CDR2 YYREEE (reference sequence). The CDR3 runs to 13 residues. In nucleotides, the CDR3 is TGTGCCATAAGCGGGGGGGCCATAGATACGCAGTATTTT. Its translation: CAISGGAIDTQYF.

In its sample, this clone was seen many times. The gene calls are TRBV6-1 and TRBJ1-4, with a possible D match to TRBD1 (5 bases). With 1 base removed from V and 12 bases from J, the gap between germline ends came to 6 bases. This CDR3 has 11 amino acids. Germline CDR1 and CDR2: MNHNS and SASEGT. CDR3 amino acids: CASSEVGQLFF. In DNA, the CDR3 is TGTGCCAGCAGTGAAGTGGGACAACTGTTTTTT.

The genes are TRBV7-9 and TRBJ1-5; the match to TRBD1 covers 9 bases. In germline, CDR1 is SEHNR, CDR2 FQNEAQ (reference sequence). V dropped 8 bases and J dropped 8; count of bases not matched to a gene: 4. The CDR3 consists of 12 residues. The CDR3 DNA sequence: TGTGCCAGCGGAACAGGGGGCAAGCCCCAGCATTTT. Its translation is CASGTGGKPQHF.

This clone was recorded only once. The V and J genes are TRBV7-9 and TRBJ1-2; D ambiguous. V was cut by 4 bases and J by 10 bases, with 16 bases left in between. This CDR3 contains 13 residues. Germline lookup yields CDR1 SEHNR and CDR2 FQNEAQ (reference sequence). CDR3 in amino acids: CASSSSALEPYTF. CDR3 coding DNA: TGTGCCAGCAGCTCTTCCGCCCTAGAGCCCTACACCTTC.

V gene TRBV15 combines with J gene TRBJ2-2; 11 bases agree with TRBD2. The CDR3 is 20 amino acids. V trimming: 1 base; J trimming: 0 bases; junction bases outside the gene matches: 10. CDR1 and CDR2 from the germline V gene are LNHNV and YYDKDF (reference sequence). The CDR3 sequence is CATSRVTSGGTRSNTGELFF. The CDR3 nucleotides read TGTGCCACCAGCAGAGTTACTAGCGGGGGAACCCGTTCGAACACCGGGGAGCTGTTTTTT.